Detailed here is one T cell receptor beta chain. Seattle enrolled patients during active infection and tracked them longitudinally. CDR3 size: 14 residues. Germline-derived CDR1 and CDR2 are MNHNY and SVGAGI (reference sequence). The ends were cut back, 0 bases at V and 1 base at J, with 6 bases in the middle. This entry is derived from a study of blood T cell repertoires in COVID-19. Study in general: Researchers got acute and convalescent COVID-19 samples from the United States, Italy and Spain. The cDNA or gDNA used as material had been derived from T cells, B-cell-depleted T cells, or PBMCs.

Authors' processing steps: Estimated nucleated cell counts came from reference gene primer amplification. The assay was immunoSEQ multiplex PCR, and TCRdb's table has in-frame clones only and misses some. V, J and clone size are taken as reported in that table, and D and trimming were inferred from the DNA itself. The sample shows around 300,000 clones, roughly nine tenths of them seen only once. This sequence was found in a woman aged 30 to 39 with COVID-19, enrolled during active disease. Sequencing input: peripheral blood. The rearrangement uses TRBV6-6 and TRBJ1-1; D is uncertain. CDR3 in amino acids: CASSYSAENTEAFF. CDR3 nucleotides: TGTGCCAGCAGTTACTCGGCGGAGAACACTGAAGCTTTCTTT.